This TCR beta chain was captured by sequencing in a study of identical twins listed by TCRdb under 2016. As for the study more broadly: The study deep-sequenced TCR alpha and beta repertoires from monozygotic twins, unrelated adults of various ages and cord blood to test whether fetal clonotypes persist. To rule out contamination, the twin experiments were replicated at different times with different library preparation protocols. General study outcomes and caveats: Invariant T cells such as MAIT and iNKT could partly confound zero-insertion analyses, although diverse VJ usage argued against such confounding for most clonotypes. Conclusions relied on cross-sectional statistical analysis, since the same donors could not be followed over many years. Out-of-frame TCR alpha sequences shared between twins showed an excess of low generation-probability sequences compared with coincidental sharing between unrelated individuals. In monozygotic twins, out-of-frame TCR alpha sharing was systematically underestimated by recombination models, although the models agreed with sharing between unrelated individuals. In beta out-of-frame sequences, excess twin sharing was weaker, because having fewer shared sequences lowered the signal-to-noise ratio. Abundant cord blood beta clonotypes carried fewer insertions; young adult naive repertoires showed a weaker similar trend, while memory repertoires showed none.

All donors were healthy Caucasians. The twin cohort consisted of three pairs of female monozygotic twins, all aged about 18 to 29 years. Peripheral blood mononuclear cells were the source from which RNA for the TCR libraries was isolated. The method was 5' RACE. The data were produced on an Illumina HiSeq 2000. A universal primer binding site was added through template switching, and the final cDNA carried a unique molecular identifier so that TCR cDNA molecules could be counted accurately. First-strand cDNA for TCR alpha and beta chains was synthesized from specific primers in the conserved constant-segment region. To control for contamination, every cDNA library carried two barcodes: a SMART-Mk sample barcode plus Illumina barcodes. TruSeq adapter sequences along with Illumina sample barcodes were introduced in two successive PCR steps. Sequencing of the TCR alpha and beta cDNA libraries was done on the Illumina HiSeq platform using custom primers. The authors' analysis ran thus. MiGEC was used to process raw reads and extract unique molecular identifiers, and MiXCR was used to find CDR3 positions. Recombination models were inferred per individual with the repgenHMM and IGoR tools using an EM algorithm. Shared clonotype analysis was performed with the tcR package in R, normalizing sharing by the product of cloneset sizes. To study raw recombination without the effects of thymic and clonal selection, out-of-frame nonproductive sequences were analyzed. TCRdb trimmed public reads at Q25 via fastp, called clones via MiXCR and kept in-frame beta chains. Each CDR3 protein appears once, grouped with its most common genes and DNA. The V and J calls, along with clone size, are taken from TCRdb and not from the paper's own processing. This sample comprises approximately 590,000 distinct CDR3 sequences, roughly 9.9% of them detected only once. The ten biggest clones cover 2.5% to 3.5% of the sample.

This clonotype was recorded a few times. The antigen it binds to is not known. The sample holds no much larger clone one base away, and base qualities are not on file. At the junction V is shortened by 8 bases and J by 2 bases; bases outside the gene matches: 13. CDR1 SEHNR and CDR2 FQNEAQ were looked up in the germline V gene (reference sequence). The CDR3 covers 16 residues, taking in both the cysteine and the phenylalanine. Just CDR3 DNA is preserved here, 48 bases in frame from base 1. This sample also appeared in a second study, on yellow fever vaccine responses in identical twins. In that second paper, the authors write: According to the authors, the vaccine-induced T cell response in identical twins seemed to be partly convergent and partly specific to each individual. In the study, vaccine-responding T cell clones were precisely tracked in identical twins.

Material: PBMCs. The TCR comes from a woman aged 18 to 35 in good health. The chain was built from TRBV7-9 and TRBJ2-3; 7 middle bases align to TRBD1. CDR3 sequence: CASPSSGQVHTDTQYF. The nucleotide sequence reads TGTGCCAGCCCGTCGTCCGGACAGGTACACACAGATACGCAGTATTTT.